The 10 T cell receptor beta chains below were found in one sample sequenced in a study of T cells after yellow fever vaccination (dated by TCRdb to 2018 to 2020). The treatment or condition label here, explained by the study, means: live attenuated yellow fever vaccine strain. Library generation was performed with 5' RACE. The reads were generated on an Illumina HiSeq 2500. TCRdb cleaned the public reads at Q25 with fastp, built clones with MiXCR and kept in-frame beta chains. Under each unique CDR3 protein, matching rows form one entry showing the most common genes and DNA. The sample table records some 350,000 distinct CDR3 sequences; around 10% of these occur just once. The top ten constitute about 17% of the sample. The sequencing used PBMCs, collected on the day of the first yellow fever vaccination. These receptors were obtained from a man aged 18 to 35 who received the YFV17D yellow fever vaccine.

The V and J genes are TRBV6-2 or TRBV6-3 and TRBJ2-1, with 7 bases aligning to TRBD1. Losses at the gene ends were 2 bases for V and 0 bases for J; bases not matched to a gene: 22. Looked up from germline, CDR1 is MNHEY and CDR2 is SVGEGT. This CDR3 spans 22 amino acids. CDR3 in amino acids: CASSYKLLPAKKQGSSYNEQFF. Written as DNA, the CDR3 is TGTGCCAGCAGTTACAAGCTACTCCCCGCGAAGAAACAGGGGAGCTCCTACAATGAGCAGTTCTTC.

A few counts support this clonotype. The CDR3 DNA reads as TGTGCCAGCAGTTTCCGGGGGGGCTCAAGATCACCCCTCCACTTT. Its translation is CASSFRGGSRSPLHF. V gene TRBV12-3 or TRBV12-4 combines with J gene TRBJ1-6, with D perhaps TRBD1 (6 bases). The CDR3 is 15 residues long. Trimming took 3 bases from V and 10 from J, leaving 16 bases between them.

CDR3 region: CASSPLGNRGETQYF. CDR3 in DNA: TGTGCCAGCAGCCCCCTTGGGAATCGCGGAGAGACCCAGTACTTC. This sequence joins TRBV9 and TRBJ2-5, with no clear D. V lost 4 bases to trimming and J lost 4 bases, with 17 bases between them. Germline loops: CDR1 SGDLS, CDR2 YYNGEE. CDR3 size: 15 residues.

The rearrangement links TRBV28 to TRBJ2-7, with D possibly matching TRBD1 (6 bases). This CDR3 is 16 amino acids long. Trimming shortened V by 10 bases and J by 3 bases, and 25 bases separated the two germline ends. Germline V gene lookup returns CDR1 MDHEN and CDR2 SYDVKM. This CDR3 is CATLATGRPNVYEQYV. Written as DNA, the CDR3 is TGTGCCACCCTAGCCACAGGGCGGCCTAACGTCTACGAGCAGTACGTC.

The chain is built from TRBV2 and TRBJ1-2; 9 nucleotides line up with TRBD1. Germline CDR1 SNHLY, CDR2 FYNNEI. V was clipped by 9 bases and J by 0 bases; unmatched bases: 5. The CDR3 totals 14 residues. CDR3 region: CASPGQGANYGYTF. As DNA, the CDR3 is TGTGCCAGTCCGGGACAGGGAGCTAACTATGGCTACACCTTC. Full variable domain (remainder filled in from reference TRBV2 and TRBJ1-2): EPEVTQTPSHQVTQMGQEVILRCVPISNHLYFYWYRQILGQKVEFLVSFYNNEISEKSEIFDDQFSVERPDGSNFTLKIRSTKLEDSAMYFCASPGQGANYGYTFGSGTRLTVV.

This clonotype was counted a few times. This chain uses TRBV3-1 with TRBJ2-7, with D tentatively TRBD2 (6 bases). V shed 1 base and J shed 3 bases, with 10 bases lying between them. The CDR3 is 14 amino acids. Germline V gene lookup returns CDR1 LGHDT and CDR2 YNNKEL (reference sequence). The chain's CDR3 is CASSQAGTYYEQYV. In DNA form, the CDR3 reads TGTGCCAGCAGCCAAGCGGGGACTTACTACGAGCAGTACGTC.

This clonotype was seen a few times. The chain recombines TRBV6-2 or TRBV6-3 with TRBJ2-1; D not resolved. V shed 7 bases and J shed 4 bases, with 17 bases lying between them. The CDR3 runs 15 residues. Germline values: CDR1 MNHEY, CDR2 SVGEGT. The CDR3 spells CASTVTLLGYNEQFF. Written as DNA, the CDR3 is TGTGCCAGCACCGTGACCCTCCTGGGTTACAATGAGCAGTTCTTC.

This clonotype was seen a handful of times. V and J are TRBV4-2 and TRBJ2-3; 7 bases agree with TRBD2. Germline CDR1 LGHNA, CDR2 YNFKEQ. V shed 0 bases, J shed 2 bases, and the junction held 14 bases outside the gene matches. This CDR3 region has 19 residues. DNA for the CDR3: TGTGCCAGCAGCCAAGAATCGTTGGCCCCGAGCGGGGCCACAGATACGCAGTATTTT. It yields the protein CASSQESLAPSGATDTQYF.

This clonotype was observed a handful of times. This chain links TRBV4-1 with TRBJ2-1, with 8 bases fitting TRBD2. J gave up 7 bases and V 3 bases, and 11 bases lay outside the gene matches. Looked up from germline, CDR1 is MGHRA and CDR2 is YSYEKL. This CDR3 is built from 16 residues. CDR3 sequence reads: CASSQTRSGVGNEQFF. The DNA of the CDR3 is TGCGCCAGCAGCCAGACTCGTAGCGGGGTAGGGAATGAGCAGTTCTTC.

V and J are TRBV5-6 and TRBJ1-1, with D hard to call. Trimming took off 0 bases at V and 3 bases at J, with 12 bases between the two ends. The germline gives CDR1 SGHDT, CDR2 YYEEEE. CDR3 length: 15 residues. The CDR3, as DNA: TGTGCCAGCAGCTTGGGCCCCACGAGGGACACTGAAGCTTTCTTT. It yields the protein CASSLGPTRDTEAFF.